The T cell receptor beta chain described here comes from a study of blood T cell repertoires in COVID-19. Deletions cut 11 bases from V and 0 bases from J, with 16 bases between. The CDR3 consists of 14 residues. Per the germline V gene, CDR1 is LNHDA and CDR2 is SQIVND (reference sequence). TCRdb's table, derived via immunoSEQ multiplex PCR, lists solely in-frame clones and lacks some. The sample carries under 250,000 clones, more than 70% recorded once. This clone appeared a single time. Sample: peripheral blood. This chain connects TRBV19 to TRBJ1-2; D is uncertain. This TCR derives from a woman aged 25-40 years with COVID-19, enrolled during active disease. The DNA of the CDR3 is TGTGCCCTCAGAGAGCAGGCCCCTAACTATGGCTACACCTTC. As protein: CALREQAPNYGYTF.